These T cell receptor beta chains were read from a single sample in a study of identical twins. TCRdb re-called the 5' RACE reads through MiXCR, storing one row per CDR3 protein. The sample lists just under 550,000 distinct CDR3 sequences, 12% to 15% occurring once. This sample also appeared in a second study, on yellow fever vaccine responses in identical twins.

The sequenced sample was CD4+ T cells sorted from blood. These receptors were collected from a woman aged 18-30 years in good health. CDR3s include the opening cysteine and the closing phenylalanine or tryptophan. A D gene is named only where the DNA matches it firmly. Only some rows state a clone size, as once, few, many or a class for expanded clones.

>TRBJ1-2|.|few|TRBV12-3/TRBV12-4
TGTGCCAGCACCCTCAGGGGTGGCTACACCTTC
CASTLRGGYTF
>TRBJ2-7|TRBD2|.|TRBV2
TGTGCCAGCTGGGAGAGGGAGGGGTCCTACGAGCAGTACTTC
CASWEREGSYEQYF
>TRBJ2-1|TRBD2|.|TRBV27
TGTGCCAGCAGTCCTCGCCTCCAGGGGACTAGGTACAATGAGCAGTTCTTC
CASSPRLQGTRYNEQFF
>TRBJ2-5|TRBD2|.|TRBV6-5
TGTGCCAGCAGTTTCGGGACTAGTGGACAAGAGACCCAGTACTTC
CASSFGTSGQETQYF
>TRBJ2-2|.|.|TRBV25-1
TGTGCCAGCAGCCCTCCCAGCGGCCCGGGGAACACCGGGGAGCTGTTTTTT
CASSPPSGPGNTGELFF
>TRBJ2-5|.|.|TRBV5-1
TGCGCCAGCAGCTTGGATCTCGAGACCCAGTACTTC
CASSLDLETQYF
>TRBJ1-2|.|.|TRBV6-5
TGTGCCAGCAGGGCCGGGAGCTATGGCTACACCTTC
CASRAGSYGYTF
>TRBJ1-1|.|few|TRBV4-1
TGCGCCAGCAGCCCTCACAGGGAGTTAGGTACTGAAGCTTTCTTT
CASSPHRELGTEAFF
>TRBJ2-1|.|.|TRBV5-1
TGCGCCAGCAGCTTGGAGGTCGGGATCGGGCAGTTCTTC
CASSLEVGIGQFF
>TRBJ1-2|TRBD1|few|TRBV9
TGTGCCAGCAGCGTAGGTGAGACGACAGGGTCTACGACCTTC
CASSVGETTGSTTF
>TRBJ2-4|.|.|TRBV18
TGTGCCAGCTCACCACCGGGTTACGGGGTGAACATTCAGTACTTC
CASSPPGYGVNIQYF
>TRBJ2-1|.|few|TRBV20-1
TGCAGTGCTAGTGAGTCGTCCTACAATGAGCAGTTCTTC
CSASESSYNEQFF
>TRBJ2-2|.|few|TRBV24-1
TGTGCCACCAGTGATTTGGACAGGAACACCGGGGAGCTGTTTTTT
CATSDLDRNTGELFF
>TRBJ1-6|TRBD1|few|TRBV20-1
TGCAGTGCTAACAGGGGTTATAATTCACCCCTCCACTTT
CSANRGYNSPLHF
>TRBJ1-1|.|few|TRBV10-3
TGTGCCATCAGTGAACAGTTGAACACTGAAGCTTTCTTT
CAISEQLNTEAFF
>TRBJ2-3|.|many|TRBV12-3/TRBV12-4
TGTGCCAGCAGCCGATTTGAGGGGGGTGGCACAGATACGCAGTATTTT
CASSRFEGGGTDTQYF
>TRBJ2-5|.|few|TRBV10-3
TGTGCCATCACGGGGGGCTGGGGGGAGACCCAGTACTTC
CAITGGWGETQYF
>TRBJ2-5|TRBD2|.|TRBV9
TGTGCCAGCAGCGTACTAACTAGCGGGGGAAAAGAGACCCAGTACTTC
CASSVLTSGGKETQYF
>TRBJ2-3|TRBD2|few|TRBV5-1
TGCGCCAGCAGCTTGAGGCGGGGGAGCACAGATACGCAGTATTTT
CASSLRRGSTDTQYF
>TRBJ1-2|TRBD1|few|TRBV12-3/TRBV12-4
TGTGCCAGCAGCATGACAGGGTCCACCGTGGGCTACACCTTC
CASSMTGSTVGYTF
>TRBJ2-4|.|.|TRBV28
TGTGCCAGCGGGATTCTAGCCAAAAACATTCAGTACTTC
CASGILAKNIQYF
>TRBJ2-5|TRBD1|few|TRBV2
TGTGCCAGCAGGGTGGACAGGCCCCGAGAGACCCAGTACTTC
CASRVDRPRETQYF
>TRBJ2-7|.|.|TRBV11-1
TGTGCCAGCAGTCCAAAGCCGGGACCAGAGTTGCTTACCTACGAGCAGTACTTC
CASSPKPGPELLTYEQYF
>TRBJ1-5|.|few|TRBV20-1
TGCAGTGCTAGGCGGGCAGGGGGCAATCAGCCCCAGCATTTT
CSARRAGGNQPQHF
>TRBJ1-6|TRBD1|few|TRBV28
TGTGCCAGCAGTTCACGACAGGGGAATAATTCACCCCTCCACTTT
CASSSRQGNNSPLHF
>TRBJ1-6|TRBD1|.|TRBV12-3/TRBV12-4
TGTGCCAGCAGTTTCCAGGGGGCATATAATTCACCCCTCCACTTT
CASSFQGAYNSPLHF
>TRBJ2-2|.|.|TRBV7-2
TGTGCCAGCAGCTTCCACAGGCAGCCATCCGGGGAGCTGTTTTTT
CASSFHRQPSGELFF
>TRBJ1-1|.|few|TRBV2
TGTGCCAGCAGTGATAGGCGGATGAACACTGAAGCTTTCTTT
CASSDRRMNTEAFF
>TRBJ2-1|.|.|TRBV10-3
TGTGCCAGCACCCGTCTAGAATCACACAATGAGCAGTTCTTC
CASTRLESHNEQFF
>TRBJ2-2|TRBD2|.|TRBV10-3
TGTGCCATCAGAGCTAGCGGGGGTACCGGGGAGCTGTTTTTT
CAIRASGGTGELFF
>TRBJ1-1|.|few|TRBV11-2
TGTGCCAGCAGCTTAGGGTCAGGGGTCACTGAAGCTTTCTTT
CASSLGSGVTEAFF
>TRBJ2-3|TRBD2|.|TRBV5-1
TGCGCCAGCAACCGGGAGGGGGGAACAGATACGCAGTATTTT
CASNREGGTDTQYF
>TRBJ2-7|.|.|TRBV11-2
TGTGCCAGCAGCCCCCCAATTGGTCCCGTCGAGCAGTACTTC
CASSPPIGPVEQYF
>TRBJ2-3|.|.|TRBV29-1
TGCAGCGTTGTCGAACATACGCAGTATTTT
CSVVEHTQYF
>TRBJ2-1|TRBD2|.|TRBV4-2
TGTGCCAGCAGCCAAGGGCTAGGGACTAGCGGGAGCGACGGTGAGCAGTTCTTC
CASSQGLGTSGSDGEQFF
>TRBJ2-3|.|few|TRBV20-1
TGCAGTGCTAGATTTGGACAGTACCGCACAGATACGCAGTATTTT
CSARFGQYRTDTQYF
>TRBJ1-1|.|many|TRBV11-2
TGTGCCAGCAGCGCGGGTACTGAAGCTTTCTTT
CASSAGTEAFF
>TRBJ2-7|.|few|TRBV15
TGTGCCACCAGCAGAGAACCGGGTGGGTCTTACGAGCAGTACTTC
CATSREPGGSYEQYF
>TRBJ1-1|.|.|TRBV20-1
TGCAGTGCTAGAGACTCAGGGTTGACTGAAGCTTTCTTT
CSARDSGLTEAFF
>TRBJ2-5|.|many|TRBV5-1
TGCGCCAGCAGCTACACGGGGGAGACCCAGTACTTC
CASSYTGETQYF
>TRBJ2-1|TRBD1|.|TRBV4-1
TGCGCCAGCAGCCAAACCGGGACAGCTAACAATGAGCAGTTCTTC
CASSQTGTANNEQFF
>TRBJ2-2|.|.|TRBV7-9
TGTGCCAGCACCAAGACAGGGAACACCGGGGAGCTGTTTTTT
CASTKTGNTGELFF
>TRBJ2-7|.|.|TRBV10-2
TGCGCCAGCAGTGTAGGCGGGGACGAGCAGTACTTC
CASSVGGDEQYF
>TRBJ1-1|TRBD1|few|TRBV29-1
TGCAGCTCACAAACCCCGCCAGGGGGCCTGGACACTGAAGCTTTCTTT
CSSQTPPGGLDTEAFF
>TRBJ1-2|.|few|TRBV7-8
TGTGCCAGCAGCTTAGTTGGGGAGCAGGCATTTAACTATGGCTACACCTTC
CASSLVGEQAFNYGYTF
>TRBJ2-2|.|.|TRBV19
TGTGCCAGTATCCTAGGCGCGGGGCAAGGTCGGACCGGGGAGCTGTTTTTT
CASILGAGQGRTGELFF
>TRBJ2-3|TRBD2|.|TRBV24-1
TGTGCCACCAGTGATTTCTCTAGCGGAAGCACAGATACGCAGTATTTT
CATSDFSSGSTDTQYF
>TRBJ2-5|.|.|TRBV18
TGTGCCAGCTCACCAAGGGAATCTGGGATCAACCCCGAGACCCAGTACTTC
CASSPRESGINPETQYF
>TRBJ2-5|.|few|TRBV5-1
TGCGCCAGCAGCTTGGTGGGCGGAGGGCAAGAGACCCAGTACTTC
CASSLVGGGQETQYF
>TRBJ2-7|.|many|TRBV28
TGTGCCAGCACAGAAACCGGGACAAACTACGAGCAGTACTTC
CASTETGTNYEQYF
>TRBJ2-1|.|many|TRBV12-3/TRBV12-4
TGTGCCAGCACCGGGTTTGGTGAGCAGTTCTTC
CASTGFGEQFF
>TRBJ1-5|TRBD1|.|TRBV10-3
TGTGCCACCCGGGACAGTGGGGGCAATCAGCCCCAGCATTTT
CATRDSGGNQPQHF